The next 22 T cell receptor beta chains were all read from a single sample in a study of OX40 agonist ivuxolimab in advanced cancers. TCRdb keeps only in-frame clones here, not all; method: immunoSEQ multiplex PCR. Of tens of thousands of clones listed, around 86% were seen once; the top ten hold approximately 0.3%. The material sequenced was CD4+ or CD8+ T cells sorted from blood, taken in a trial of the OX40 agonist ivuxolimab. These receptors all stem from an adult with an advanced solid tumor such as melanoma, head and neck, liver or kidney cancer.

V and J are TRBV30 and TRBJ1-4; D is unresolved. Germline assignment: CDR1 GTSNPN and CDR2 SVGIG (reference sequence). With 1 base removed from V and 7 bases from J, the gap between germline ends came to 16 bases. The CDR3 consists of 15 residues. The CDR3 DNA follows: TGTGCCTGGAGTGCCTACCTGGGAGGCGGTGAAAAACTGTTTTTT. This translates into CAWSAYLGGGEKLFF.

The CDR3 sequence: CASSPGQGSNSPLHF. In DNA form, the CDR3 reads TGTGCCAGCAGCCCCGGACAGGGGAGTAATTCACCCCTCCACTTT. The chain uses TRBV7-9 and TRBJ1-6; 9 bases match TRBD1. Looked up from germline, CDR1 is SEHNR and CDR2 is FQNEAQ (reference sequence). The trim removed 5 bases at V and 6 bases at J, leaving 5 bases unmatched. The CDR3 extends over 15 amino acids.

CDR3 nucleotides: TGTGCCAGCAGTCCTCGACAGGGAGCAGCGATAAACACTGAAGCTTTCTTT. This gives the protein CASSPRQGAAINTEAFF. The chain combines TRBV27 with TRBJ1-1, with 7 nucleotides matching TRBD1. CDR3 size: 17 residues. The trim removed 5 bases at V and 2 bases at J, leaving 14 bases unmatched. Germline V gene data show CDR1 as MNHEY and CDR2 as SMNVEV (reference sequence).

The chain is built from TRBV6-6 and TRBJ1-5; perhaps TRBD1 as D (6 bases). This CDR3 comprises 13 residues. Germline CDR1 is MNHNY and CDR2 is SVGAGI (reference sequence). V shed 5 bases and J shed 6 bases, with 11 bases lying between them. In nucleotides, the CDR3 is TGTGCCAGCAGTCGGCTACAGGGTCAGCCCCAGCATTTT. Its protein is CASSRLQGQPQHF.

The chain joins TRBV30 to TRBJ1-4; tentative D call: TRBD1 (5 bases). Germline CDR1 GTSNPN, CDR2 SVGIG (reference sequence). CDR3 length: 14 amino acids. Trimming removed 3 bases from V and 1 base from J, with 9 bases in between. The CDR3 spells CAWSTGLTNEKLFF. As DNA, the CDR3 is TGTGCCTGGAGCACAGGTTTAACTAATGAAAAACTGTTTTTT.

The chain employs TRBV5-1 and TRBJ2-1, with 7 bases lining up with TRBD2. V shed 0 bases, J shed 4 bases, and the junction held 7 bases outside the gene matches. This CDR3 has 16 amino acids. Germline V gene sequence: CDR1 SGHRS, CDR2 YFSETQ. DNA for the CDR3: TGCGCCAGCAGCTTGGCGGGGGGTCCGCTGTACAATGAGCAGTTCTTC. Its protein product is CASSLAGGPLYNEQFF.

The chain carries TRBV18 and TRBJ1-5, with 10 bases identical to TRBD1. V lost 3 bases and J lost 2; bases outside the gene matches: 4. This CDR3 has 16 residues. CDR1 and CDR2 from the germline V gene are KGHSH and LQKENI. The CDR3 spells CASSPPGQGGNQPQHF. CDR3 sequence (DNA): TGTGCCAGCTCACCCCCCGGACAGGGGGGCAATCAGCCCCAGCATTTT.

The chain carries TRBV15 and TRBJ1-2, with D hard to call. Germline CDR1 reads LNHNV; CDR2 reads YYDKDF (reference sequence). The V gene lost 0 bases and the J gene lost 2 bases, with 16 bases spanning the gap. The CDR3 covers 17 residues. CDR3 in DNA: TGTGCCACCAGCAGAGATACTTTGGGCCAGAGGAACTATGGCTACACCTTC. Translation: CATSRDTLGQRNYGYTF.

The CDR3 bases are TGCGCCAGCAGCTTGGCCTTGAGTTTGAACACTGAAGCTTTCTTT. Protein sequence: CASSLALSLNTEAFF. The chain uses TRBV5-1 and TRBJ1-1; D is ambiguous. The CDR3 length is 15 residues. V shed 0 bases and J shed 0 bases, with 9 bases lying between them. The germline V gene encodes CDR1 SGHRS and CDR2 YFSETQ.

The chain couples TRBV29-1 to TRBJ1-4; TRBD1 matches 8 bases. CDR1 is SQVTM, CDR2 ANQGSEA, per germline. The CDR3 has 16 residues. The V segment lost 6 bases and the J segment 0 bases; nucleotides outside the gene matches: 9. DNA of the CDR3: TGCAGCGTGTTGGACAGGGATGGTGCAACTAATGAAAAACTGTTTTTT. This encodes CSVLDRDGATNEKLFF. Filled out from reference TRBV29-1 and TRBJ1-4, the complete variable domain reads SAVISQKPSRDICQRGTSLTIQCQVDSQVTMMFWYRQQPGQSLTLIATANQGSEATYESGFVIDKFPISRPNLTFSTLTVSNMSPEDSSIYLCSVLDRDGATNEKLFFGSGTQLSVL.

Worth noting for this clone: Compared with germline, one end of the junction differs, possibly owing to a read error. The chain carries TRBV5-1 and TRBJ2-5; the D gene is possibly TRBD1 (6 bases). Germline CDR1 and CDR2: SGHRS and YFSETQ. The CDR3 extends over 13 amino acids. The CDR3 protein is CASSRNRVETQYF. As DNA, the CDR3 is TGTGCCAGCAGCAGGAACAGGGTAGAGACCCAGTACTTC.

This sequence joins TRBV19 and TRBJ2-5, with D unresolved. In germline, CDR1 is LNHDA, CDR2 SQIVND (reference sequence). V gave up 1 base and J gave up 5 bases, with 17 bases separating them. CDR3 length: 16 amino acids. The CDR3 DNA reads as TGTGCCAGTAGTATAGGGGCGGCCCCTCCACGGGAGACCCAGTACTTC. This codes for CASSIGAAPPRETQYF. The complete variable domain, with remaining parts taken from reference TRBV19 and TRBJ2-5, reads DGGITQSPKYLFRKEGQNVTLSCEQNLNHDAMYWYRQDPGQGLRLIYYSQIVNDFQKGDIAEGYSVSREKKESFPLTVTSAQKNPTAFYLCASSIGAAPPRETQYFGPGTRLLVL.

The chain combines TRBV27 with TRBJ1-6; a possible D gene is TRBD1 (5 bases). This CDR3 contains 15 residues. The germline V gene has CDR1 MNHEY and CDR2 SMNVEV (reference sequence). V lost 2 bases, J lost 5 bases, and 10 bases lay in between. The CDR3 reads CASSLGGSHNSPLHF. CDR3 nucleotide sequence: TGTGCCAGCAGTTTAGGGGGGTCCCATAATTCACCCCTCCACTTT.

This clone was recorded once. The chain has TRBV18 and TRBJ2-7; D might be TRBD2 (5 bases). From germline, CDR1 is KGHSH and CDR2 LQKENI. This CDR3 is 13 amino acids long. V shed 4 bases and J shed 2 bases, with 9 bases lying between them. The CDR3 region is CASSRAETYEQYV. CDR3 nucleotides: TGTGCCAGCTCACGAGCGGAGACCTACGAGCAGTACGTC.

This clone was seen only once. CDR3 nucleotide sequence: TGTGCCAGCAGCTCCGGAGGGACCGTTCAAGAGACCCAGTACTTC. Residues: CASSSGGTVQETQYF. The chain couples TRBV11-2 to TRBJ2-5, with a tentative D call TRBD2 (6 bases). Germline CDR1 and CDR2: SGHAT and FQNNGV. The length of the CDR3 is 15 residues. V dropped 4 bases and J dropped 2 bases, with 14 bases sitting between them. Supplemented by reference TRBV11-2 and TRBJ2-5, the full variable domain reads EAGVAQSPRYKIIEKRQSVAFWCNPISGHATLYWYQQILGQGPKLLIQFQNNGVVDDSQLPKDRFSAERLKGVDSTLKIQPAKLEDSAVYLCASSSGGTVQETQYFGPGTRLLVL.

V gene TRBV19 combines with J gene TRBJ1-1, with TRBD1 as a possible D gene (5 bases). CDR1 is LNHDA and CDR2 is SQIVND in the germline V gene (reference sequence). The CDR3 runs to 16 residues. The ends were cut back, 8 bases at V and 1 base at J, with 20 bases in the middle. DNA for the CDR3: TGTGCCAGTGCAGGGTGGTTCGGGGGAAAGAACACTGAAGCTTTCTTT. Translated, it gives CASAGWFGGKNTEAFF.

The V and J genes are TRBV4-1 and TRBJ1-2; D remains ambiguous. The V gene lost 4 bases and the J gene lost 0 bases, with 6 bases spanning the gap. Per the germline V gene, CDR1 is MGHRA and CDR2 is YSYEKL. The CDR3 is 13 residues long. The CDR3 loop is CASSLTPNYGYTF. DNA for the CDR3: TGCGCCAGCAGCCTAACGCCTAACTATGGCTACACCTTC.

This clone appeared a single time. CDR3 sequence reads: CASSPYGYNEQFF. Here the CDR3 DNA reads TGTGCCAGCTCACCCTACGGATACAATGAGCAGTTCTTC. The chain joins TRBV18 to TRBJ2-1; D gene unclear. The germline gives CDR1 KGHSH, CDR2 LQKENI. The CDR3 runs 13 residues. Trimming removed 3 bases from V and 4 bases from J, with 7 bases in between.

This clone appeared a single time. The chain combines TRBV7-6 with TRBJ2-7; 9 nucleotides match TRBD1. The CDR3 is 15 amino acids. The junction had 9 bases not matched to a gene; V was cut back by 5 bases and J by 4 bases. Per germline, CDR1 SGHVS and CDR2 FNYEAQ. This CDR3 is CASSPRDRAAYEQYF. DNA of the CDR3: TGTGCCAGCAGCCCACGGGACAGGGCAGCTTACGAGCAGTACTTC.

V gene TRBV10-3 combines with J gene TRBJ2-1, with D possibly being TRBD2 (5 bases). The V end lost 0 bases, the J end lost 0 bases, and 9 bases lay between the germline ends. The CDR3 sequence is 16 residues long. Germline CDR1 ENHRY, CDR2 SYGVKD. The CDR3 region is CAISESGGPSYNEQFF. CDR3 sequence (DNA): TGTGCCATCAGTGAGTCCGGCGGGCCCTCCTACAATGAGCAGTTCTTC.

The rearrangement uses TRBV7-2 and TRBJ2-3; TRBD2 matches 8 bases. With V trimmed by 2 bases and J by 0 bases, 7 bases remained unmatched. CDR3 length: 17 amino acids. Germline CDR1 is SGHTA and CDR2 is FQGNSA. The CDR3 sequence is CASSLYSSGSSTDTQYF. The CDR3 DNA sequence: TGTGCCAGCAGCTTATACTCTAGCGGGTCTAGCACAGATACGCAGTATTTT.

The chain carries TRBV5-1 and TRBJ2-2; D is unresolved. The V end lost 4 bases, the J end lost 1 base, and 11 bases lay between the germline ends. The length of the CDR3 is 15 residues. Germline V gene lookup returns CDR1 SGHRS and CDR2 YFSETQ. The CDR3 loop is CASSPGRMNTGELFF. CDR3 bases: TGCGCCAGCAGCCCCGGACGAATGAACACCGGGGAGCTGTTTTTT.